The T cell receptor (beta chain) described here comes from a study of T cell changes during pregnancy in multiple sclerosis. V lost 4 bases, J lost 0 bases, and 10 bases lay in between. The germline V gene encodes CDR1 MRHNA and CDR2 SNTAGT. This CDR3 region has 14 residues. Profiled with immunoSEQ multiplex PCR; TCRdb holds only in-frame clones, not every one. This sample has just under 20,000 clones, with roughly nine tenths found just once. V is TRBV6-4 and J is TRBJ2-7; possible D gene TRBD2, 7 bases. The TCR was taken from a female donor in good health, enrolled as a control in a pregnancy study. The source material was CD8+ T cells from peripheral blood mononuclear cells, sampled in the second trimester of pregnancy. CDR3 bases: TGTGCCAGCAGTGGACGGGGGGCCTCCTACGAGCAGTACTTC. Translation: CASSGRGASYEQYF.